Following are 22 T cell receptor beta chains from one sample sequenced in a study of T cell repertoires in cytomegalovirus infection. TCRdb independently ran MiXCR on the reads; one entry per CDR3 protein. The sample gives some 800,000 distinct CDR3 sequences, just under 30% of which show up once; roughly 13% is in the top ten. The antigens these receptors bind are not known. The specimen comprised cultured CD8+ T cells from PBMCs, sampled from culture after CMV antigen stimulation. The source of these receptors is a human donor in good health (CMV status not recorded). Some clones in this sample may be carry-over from other donors' samples.

This chain joins TRBV6-2 or TRBV6-3 and TRBJ2-5; tentatively, D is TRBD1 (6 bases). The CDR3 runs 11 residues. Trimming removed 11 bases from V and 4 bases from J, with 11 bases in between. The V gene's germline CDR1 is MNHEY and CDR2 SVGEGT. The CDR3 bases are TGTGCCGGGGGCACAGTAGAGACCCAGTACTTC. Its translation: CAGGTVETQYF.

This sequence joins TRBV6-6 and TRBJ1-4; D gene unclear. The V gene's germline CDR1 is MNHNY and CDR2 SVGAGI (reference sequence). The V gene lost 6 bases and the J gene lost 0 bases, with 8 bases spanning the gap. The CDR3 runs 14 residues. The CDR3 protein is CASRSVATNEKLFF. As DNA, the CDR3 is TGTGCCAGCAGATCAGTGGCAACTAATGAAAAACTGTTTTTT.

V and J are TRBV2 and TRBJ2-6; TRBD1 matches 7 bases. The germline CDR1 and CDR2 sequences are SNHLY and FYNNEI. V lost 7 bases, J lost 0 bases, and 6 bases stayed unmatched. The CDR3 extends over 16 amino acids. The CDR3 sequence is CASKGDSFSGANVLTF. The CDR3 DNA reads as TGTGCCAGCAAGGGGGACAGTTTCTCTGGGGCCAACGTCCTGACTTTC.

V gene TRBV10-3 combines with J gene TRBJ2-1; no reliable D call. Germline V CDR1 and CDR2: ENHRY, SYGVKD. The V and J ends lost 0 bases and 4 bases respectively, with 4 bases between them. This CDR3 has 13 residues. The CDR3 DNA reads TGTGCCATCAGTGAGTCGACGTACAATGAGCAGTTCTTC. As protein: CAISESTYNEQFF.

The rearrangement joins TRBV20-1 to TRBJ1-4, with 7 bases aligning to TRBD1. Unmatched junction bases numbered 12, after V lost 1 base and J lost 4 bases. Germline values: CDR1 DFQATT, CDR2 SNEGSKA (reference sequence). CDR3 length: 17 amino acids. The CDR3 DNA reads TGCAGTGCTAGAGTGGAGCAGGGGGTTAGTTTTAATGAAAAACTGTTTTTT. Protein product: CSARVEQGVSFNEKLFF.

The rearrangement links TRBV19 to TRBJ1-5; D not resolved. Germline V gene lookup returns CDR1 LNHDA and CDR2 SQIVND (reference sequence). Trimming took 2 bases from V and 4 from J, leaving 6 bases between them. The CDR3 has 13 amino acids. CDR3 DNA: TGTGCCAGTAGTATACCGGGGAATCAGCCCCAGCATTTT. Its protein is CASSIPGNQPQHF. Full variable domain (rest looked up from reference TRBV19 and TRBJ1-5): DGGITQSPKYLFRKEGQNVTLSCEQNLNHDAMYWYRQDPGQGLRLIYYSQIVNDFQKGDIAEGYSVSREKKESFPLTVTSAQKNPTAFYLCASSIPGNQPQHFGDGTRLSIL.

This clonotype showed up just a few times. This chain uses TRBV28 with TRBJ2-2, with 14 bases identical to TRBD2. Trimming cost V 6 bases and J 4 bases; bases outside gene matches: 4. CDR1 and CDR2 from the germline V gene are MDHEN and SYDVKM. This CDR3 contains 16 residues. CDR3 in DNA: TGTGCCAGCAGCGAGGGACTAGCGGGGGTCACCGGGGAGCTGTTTTTT. The encoded protein is CASSEGLAGVTGELFF.

This clonotype was found many times. The DNA of the CDR3 is TGTGCCAGCAGCCAGGGCAACGGCGCTGGAAACACCATATATTTT. Its translation: CASSQGNGAGNTIYF. The chain couples TRBV3-1 to TRBJ1-3; D remains unclear. Between the trimmed V and J ends, which lost 3 bases and 2 bases, there was a span of 11 bases. The V gene's germline CDR1 is LGHDT and CDR2 YNNKEL (reference sequence). This CDR3 is built from 15 residues.

The genes are TRBV19 and TRBJ2-7; D is perhaps TRBD1 (6 bases). V lost 5 bases to trimming and J lost 2 bases, with 16 bases between them. The germline V gene encodes CDR1 LNHDA and CDR2 SQIVND (reference sequence). This CDR3 region has 15 residues. CDR3 DNA sequence: TGTGCCAGTAGTCCAGGGGCGAATTTTCCCTACGAGCAGTACTTC. As protein: CASSPGANFPYEQYF.

Regarding this clonotype: The junction departs from the called germline gene at one end, perhaps through a read error. V and J are TRBV29-1 and TRBJ1-5; TRBD1 is a possible D gene (6 bases). The CDR3 extends over 11 amino acids. CDR1 and CDR2 (germline): SQVTM, ANQGSEA. CDR3 in amino acids: CSVEEDRILSF. The CDR3, as DNA: TGCAGCGTTGAAGAGGACAGAATCTTATCTTTT.

There are a few counts of this clonotype. The chain employs TRBV7-8 and TRBJ2-1, with D perhaps assigned TRBD1 or TRBD2 (5 bases each). Trimming removed 1 base at V and 9 bases at J, with 13 bases between. Germline V gene sequence: CDR1 SGHVS, CDR2 FQNEAQ. The CDR3 runs 14 residues. DNA for the CDR3: TGTGCCAGCAGCTTAGTGGGGGTCTGGGGTGAGCAGTTCTTC. As protein: CASSLVGVWGEQFF.

This clonotype was counted a few times. J is TRBJ2-2 and V is TRBV19, with D hard to call. Germline CDR1 is LNHDA and CDR2 is SQIVND (reference sequence). Trimming pared 1 base from V and 6 bases from J, leaving 6 bases between. The CDR3 consists of 13 residues. The CDR3 sequence: CASSIGSPGELFF. The CDR3 DNA reads as TGTGCCAGTAGTATAGGTTCCCCCGGGGAGCTGTTTTTT.

This clonotype was picked up many times. The CDR3: CASSQVSTREGFNEQFF. The CDR3 bases are TGCGCCAGCAGCCAAGTCTCTACGCGGGAGGGGTTCAATGAGCAGTTCTTC. This chain joins TRBV4-1 and TRBJ2-1; 9 nucleotides match TRBD2. Germline CDR1 reads MGHRA; CDR2 reads YSYEKL. The CDR3 contains 17 residues. V trimming: 1 base; J trimming: 6 bases; junction bases outside the gene matches: 10.

This clonotype was counted between two and nine times. The chain couples TRBV27 to TRBJ1-1; D gene unclear. This CDR3 region has 13 residues. Germline V gene sequence: CDR1 MNHEY, CDR2 SMNVEV (reference sequence). V gave up 4 bases and J gave up 5 bases, with 11 bases separating them. DNA for the CDR3: TGTGCCAGCAGTTCCCCTCTGGGGACTGAAGCTTTCTTT. Residues: CASSSPLGTEAFF.

This clonotype has only a few counts. The CDR3 DNA reads TGCAGCGTCCTCGAGGGGAAGAATGAAAAACTGTTTTTT. It specifies CSVLEGKNEKLFF. V usage is TRBV29-1 and J usage is TRBJ1-4; TRBD1 is a possible D gene (5 bases). Per germline, CDR1 SQVTM and CDR2 ANQGSEA. The CDR3 sequence is 13 residues long. V was trimmed by 6 bases and J by 5 bases, leaving 13 bases between them.

The V gene is TRBV7-3, the J gene TRBJ2-3, with 10 bases fitting TRBD2. Germline V gene sequence: CDR1 SGHTA, CDR2 FQGTGA. The CDR3 extends over 16 amino acids. V shed 2 bases, J shed 5 bases, and the junction held 7 bases outside the gene matches. In DNA, the CDR3 is TGTGCCAGCAGCTTAGAAGCGGGGGGGCTGGGAGATACGCAGTATTTT. Translating it yields CASSLEAGGLGDTQYF. Looking up the rest from reference TRBV7-3 and TRBJ2-3 gives the full variable domain: GAGVSQTPSNKVTEKGKYVELRCDPISGHTALYWYRQSLGQGPEFLIYFQGTGAADDSGLPNDRFFAVRPEGSVSTLKIQRTERGDSAVYLCASSLEAGGLGDTQYFGPGTRLTVL.

This clonotype showed up just once. The V call is TRBV27, the J call TRBJ2-2, with TRBD1 matching over 7 bases. Germline V CDR1 and CDR2: MNHEY, SMNVEV (reference sequence). The CDR3 loop spans 15 amino acids. V lost 4 bases and J lost 6; bases outside the gene matches: 8. CDR3 amino acids: CASSSISQGPGELFF. CDR3 nucleotide sequence: TGTGCCAGCAGTTCAATCTCACAGGGGCCCGGGGAGCTGTTTTTT.

The chain links TRBV28 to TRBJ2-1, with 7 bases that match TRBD1. This CDR3 is 14 amino acids long. V was clipped by 2 bases and J by 15 bases; unmatched bases: 13. Germline CDR1 MDHEN, CDR2 SYDVKM. DNA for the CDR3: TGTGCCAGCAGTTTAGGGCAGGGACAGACTACCGGGTTCTTC. It is translated as CASSLGQGQTTGFF.

This clonotype occurred a few times. The chain recombines TRBV6-2 or TRBV6-3 with TRBJ1-1, with no clear D. This CDR3 spans 15 amino acids. Germline CDR1 reads MNHEY; CDR2 reads SVGEGT. The V end lost 10 bases, the J end lost 0 bases, and 18 bases lay between the germline ends. CDR3 coding DNA: TGTGCCACCGAACCACCTACCACAGTGAACACTGAAGCTTTCTTT. Protein sequence: CATEPPTTVNTEAFF.

In this sample, this clonotype turned up a few times. The V call is TRBV7-6, the J call TRBJ2-1; D possibly corresponds to TRBD2 (5 bases). The germline gives CDR1 SGHVS, CDR2 FNYEAQ. CDR3 length: 14 amino acids. Trimming removed 0 bases at V and 12 bases at J, with 15 bases between. The CDR3: CASSLAGANGGQFF. The CDR3 DNA reads TGTGCCAGCAGCTTAGCGGGAGCCAATGGAGGGCAGTTCTTC.

In its sample, this clonotype was seen many times. CDR3 protein: CASSLVQGNEQFF. The CDR3 DNA follows: TGTGCCAGCAGCTTGGTACAGGGGAATGAGCAGTTCTTC. The chain joins TRBV11-2 to TRBJ2-1, with 7 bases aligning to TRBD1. The junction had 3 bases not matched to a gene; V was cut back by 3 bases and J by 7 bases. The V gene's germline CDR1 is SGHAT and CDR2 FQNNGV. The CDR3 consists of 13 residues. The complete variable domain, with remaining parts taken from reference TRBV11-2 and TRBJ2-1, reads EAGVAQSPRYKIIEKRQSVAFWCNPISGHATLYWYQQILGQGPKLLIQFQNNGVVDDSQLPKDRFSAERLKGVDSTLKIQPAKLEDSAVYLCASSLVQGNEQFFGPGTRLTVL.

This chain connects TRBV10-3 to TRBJ2-4; possible D gene TRBD1, 7 bases. V gave up 6 bases and J gave up 0 bases, with 21 bases separating them. Germline CDR1 and CDR2: ENHRY and SYGVKD. There are 18 residues in the CDR3. This chain's CDR3 is CAIRESRTGDLAKNIQYF. CDR3 nucleotides: TGTGCCATCAGGGAAAGTCGCACAGGGGACTTAGCCAAAAACATTCAGTACTTC.